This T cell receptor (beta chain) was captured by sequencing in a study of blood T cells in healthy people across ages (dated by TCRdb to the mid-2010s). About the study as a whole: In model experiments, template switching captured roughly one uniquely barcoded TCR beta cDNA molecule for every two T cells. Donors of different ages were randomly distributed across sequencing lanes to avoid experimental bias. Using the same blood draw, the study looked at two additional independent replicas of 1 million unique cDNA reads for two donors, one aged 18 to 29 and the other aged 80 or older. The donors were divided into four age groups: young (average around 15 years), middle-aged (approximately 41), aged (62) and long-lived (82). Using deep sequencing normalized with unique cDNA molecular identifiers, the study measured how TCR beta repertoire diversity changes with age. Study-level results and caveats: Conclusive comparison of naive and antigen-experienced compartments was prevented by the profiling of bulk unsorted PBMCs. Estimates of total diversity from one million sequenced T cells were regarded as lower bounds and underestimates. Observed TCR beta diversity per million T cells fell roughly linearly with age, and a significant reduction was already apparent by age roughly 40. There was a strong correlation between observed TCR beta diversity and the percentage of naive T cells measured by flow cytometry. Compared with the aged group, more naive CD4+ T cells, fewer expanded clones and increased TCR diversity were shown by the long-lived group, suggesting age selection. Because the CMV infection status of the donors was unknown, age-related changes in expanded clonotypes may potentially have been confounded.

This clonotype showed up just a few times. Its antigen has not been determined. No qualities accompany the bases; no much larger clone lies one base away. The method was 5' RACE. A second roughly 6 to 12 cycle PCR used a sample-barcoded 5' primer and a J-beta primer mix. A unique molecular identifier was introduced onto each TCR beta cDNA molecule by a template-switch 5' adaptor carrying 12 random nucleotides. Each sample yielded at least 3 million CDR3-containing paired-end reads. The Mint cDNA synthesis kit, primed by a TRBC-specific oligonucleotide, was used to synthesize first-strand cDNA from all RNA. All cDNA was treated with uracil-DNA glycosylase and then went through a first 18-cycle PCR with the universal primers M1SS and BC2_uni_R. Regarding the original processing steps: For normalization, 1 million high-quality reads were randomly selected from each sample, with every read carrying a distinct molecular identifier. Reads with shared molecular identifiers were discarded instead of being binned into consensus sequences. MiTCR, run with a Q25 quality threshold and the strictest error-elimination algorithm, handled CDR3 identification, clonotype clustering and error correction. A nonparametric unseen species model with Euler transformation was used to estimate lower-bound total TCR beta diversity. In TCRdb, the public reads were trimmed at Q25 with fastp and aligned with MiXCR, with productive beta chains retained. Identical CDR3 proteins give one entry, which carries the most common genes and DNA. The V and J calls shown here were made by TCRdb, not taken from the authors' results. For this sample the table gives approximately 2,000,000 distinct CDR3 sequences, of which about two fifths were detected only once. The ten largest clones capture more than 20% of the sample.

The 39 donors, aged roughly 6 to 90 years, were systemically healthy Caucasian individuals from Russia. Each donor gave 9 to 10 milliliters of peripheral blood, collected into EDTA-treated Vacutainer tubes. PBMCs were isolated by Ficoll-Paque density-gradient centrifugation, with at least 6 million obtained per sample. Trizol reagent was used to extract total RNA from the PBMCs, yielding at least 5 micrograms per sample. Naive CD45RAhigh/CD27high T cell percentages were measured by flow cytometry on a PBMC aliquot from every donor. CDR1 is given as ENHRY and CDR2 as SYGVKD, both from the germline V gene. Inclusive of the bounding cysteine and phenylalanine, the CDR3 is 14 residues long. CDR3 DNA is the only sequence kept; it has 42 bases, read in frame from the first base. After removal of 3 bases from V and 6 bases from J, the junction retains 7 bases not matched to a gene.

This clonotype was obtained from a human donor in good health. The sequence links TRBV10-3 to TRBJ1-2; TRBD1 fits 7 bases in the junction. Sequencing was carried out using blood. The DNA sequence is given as TGTGCCATCAGTGAATTAAAGGGACAGCATGGCTACACCTTC. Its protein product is CAISELKGQHGYTF.